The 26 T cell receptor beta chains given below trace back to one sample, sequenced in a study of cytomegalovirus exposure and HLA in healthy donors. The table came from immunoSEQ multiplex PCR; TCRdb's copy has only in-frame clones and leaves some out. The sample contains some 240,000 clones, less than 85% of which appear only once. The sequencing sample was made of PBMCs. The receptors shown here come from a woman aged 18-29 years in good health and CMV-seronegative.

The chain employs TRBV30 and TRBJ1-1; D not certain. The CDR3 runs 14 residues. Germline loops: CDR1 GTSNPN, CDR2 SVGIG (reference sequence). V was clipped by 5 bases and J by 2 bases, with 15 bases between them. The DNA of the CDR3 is TGTGCCTGGTCGCGTACTAGCACCAACACTGAAGCTTTCTTT. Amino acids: CAWSRTSTNTEAFF.

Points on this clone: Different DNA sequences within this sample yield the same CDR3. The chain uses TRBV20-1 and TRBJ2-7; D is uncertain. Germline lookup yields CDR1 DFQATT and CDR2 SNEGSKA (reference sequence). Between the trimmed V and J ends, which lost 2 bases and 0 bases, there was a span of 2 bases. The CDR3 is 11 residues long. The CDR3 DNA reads TGCAGTGCTAGAAACTCCTACGAGCAGTACTTC. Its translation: CSARNSYEQYF.

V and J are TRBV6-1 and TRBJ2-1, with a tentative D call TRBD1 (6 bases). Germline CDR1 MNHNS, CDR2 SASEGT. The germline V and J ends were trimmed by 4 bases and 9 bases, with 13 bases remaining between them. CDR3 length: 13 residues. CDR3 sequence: CASSVQGSREQFF. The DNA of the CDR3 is TGTGCCAGCAGTGTTCAGGGGTCCCGTGAGCAGTTCTTC.

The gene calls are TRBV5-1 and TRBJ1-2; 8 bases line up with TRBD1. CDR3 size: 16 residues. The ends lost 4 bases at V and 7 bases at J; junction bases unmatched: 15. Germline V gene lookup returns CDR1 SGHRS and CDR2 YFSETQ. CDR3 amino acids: CASSTTGQGGQFGYTF. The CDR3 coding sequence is TGCGCCAGCAGCACTACCGGACAGGGAGGGCAGTTTGGCTACACCTTC.

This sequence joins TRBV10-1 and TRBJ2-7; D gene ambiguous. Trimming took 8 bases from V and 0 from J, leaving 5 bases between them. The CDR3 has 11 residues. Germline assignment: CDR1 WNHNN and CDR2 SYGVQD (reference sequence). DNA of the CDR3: TGCGCCAGCGCATCCTCCTACGAGCAGTACTTC. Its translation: CASASSYEQYF.

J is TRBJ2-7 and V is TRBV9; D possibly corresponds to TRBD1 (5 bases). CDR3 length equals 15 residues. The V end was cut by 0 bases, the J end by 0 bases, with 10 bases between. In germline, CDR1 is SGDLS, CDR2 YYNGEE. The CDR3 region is CASSVVAGNSYEQYF. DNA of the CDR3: TGTGCCAGCAGCGTAGTTGCAGGGAACTCCTACGAGCAGTACTTC.

The CDR3 DNA sequence: TGTGCCACCAGCAGAGATCGAATTAGGCTAGCGGGGGTCGGGGAGCTGTTTTTT. This gives the protein CATSRDRIRLAGVGELFF. The chain recombines TRBV15 with TRBJ2-2; 10 bases map to TRBD2. Germline V gene data show CDR1 as LNHNV and CDR2 as YYDKDF (reference sequence). This CDR3 spans 18 amino acids. The V gene end was trimmed by 0 bases and the J gene end by 7 bases; junction bases not matched to a gene: 11.

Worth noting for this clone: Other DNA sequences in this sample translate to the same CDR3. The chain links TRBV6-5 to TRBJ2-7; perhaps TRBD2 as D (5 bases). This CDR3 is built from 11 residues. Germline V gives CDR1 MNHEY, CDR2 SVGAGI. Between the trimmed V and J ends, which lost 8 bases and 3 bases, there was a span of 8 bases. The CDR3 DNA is TGTGCCAGCCGCACTAGCTACGAGCAGTACTTC. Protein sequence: CASRTSYEQYF.

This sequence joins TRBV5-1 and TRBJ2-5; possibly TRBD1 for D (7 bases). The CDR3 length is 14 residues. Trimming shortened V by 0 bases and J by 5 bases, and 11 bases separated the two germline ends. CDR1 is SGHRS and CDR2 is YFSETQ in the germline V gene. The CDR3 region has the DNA TGCGCCAGCAGCTTGGAGGCAGGGGGGGAGACCCAGTACTTC. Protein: CASSLEAGGETQYF.

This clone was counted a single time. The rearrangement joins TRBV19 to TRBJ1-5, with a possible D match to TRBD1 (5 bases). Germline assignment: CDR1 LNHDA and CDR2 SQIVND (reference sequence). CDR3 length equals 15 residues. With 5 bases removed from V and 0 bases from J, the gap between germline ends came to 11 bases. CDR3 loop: CASSPYRNSNQPQHF. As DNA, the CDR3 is TGTGCCAGTAGTCCATACAGGAATAGCAATCAGCCCCAGCATTTT.

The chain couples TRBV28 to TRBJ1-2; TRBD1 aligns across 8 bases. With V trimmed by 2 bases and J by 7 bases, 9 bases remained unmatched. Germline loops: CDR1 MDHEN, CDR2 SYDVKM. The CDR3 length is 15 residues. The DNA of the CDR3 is TGTGCCAGCAGTTTAGTCGGTCAGGGGGCGGGTGGCTACACCTTC. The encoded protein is CASSLVGQGAGGYTF.

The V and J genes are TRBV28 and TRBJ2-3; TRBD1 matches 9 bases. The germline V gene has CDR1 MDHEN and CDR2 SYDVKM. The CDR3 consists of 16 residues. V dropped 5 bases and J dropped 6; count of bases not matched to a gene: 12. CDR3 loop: CASSTRGTGLGDTQYF. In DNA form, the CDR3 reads TGTGCCAGCAGTACCCGGGGGACAGGGCTGGGGGATACGCAGTATTTT. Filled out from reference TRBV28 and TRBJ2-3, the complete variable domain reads DVKVTQSSRYLVKRTGEKVFLECVQDMDHENMFWYRQDPGLGLRLIYFSYDVKMKEKGDIPEGYSVSREKKERFSLILESASTNQTSMYLCASSTRGTGLGDTQYFGPGTRLTVL.

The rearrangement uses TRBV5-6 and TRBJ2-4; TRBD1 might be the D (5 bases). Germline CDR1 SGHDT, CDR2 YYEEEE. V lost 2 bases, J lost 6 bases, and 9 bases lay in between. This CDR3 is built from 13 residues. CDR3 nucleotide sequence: TGTGCCAGCAGCTTTTGGCAGGGAAACATTCAGTACTTC. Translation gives CASSFWQGNIQYF.

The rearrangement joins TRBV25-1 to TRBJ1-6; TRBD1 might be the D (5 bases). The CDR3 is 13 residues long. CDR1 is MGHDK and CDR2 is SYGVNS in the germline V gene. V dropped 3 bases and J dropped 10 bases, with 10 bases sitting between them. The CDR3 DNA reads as TGTGCCAGCAGTGACAGGGTGAGCTCACCCCTCCACTTT. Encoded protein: CASSDRVSSPLHF.

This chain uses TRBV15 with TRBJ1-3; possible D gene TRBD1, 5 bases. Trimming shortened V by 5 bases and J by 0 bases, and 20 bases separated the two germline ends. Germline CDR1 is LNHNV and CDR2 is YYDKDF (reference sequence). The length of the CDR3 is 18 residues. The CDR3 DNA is TGTGCCACCAGCGGACCACTGGACATTATTGACTCTGGAAACACCATATATTTT. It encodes CATSGPLDIIDSGNTIYF. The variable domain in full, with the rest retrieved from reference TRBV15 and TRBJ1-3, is DAMVIQNPRYQVTQFGKPVTLSCSQTLNHNVMYWYQQKSSQAPKLLFHYYDKDFNNEADTPDNFQSRRPNTSFCFLDIRSPGLGDTAMYLCATSGPLDIIDSGNTIYFGEGSWLTVV.

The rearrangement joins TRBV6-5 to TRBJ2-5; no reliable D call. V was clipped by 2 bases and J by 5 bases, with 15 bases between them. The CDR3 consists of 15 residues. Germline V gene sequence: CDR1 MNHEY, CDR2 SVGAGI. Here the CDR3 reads CASSYARNQGETQYF. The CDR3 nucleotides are TGTGCCAGCAGTTACGCCCGGAACCAAGGGGAGACCCAGTACTTC.

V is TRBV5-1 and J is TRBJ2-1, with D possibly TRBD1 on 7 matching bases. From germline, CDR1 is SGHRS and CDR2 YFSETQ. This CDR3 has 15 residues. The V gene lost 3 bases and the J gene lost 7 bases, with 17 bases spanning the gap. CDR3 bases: TGCGCCAGCAGCTGGGGACCACAGGGGAGGAATGAGCAGTTCTTC. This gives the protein CASSWGPQGRNEQFF.

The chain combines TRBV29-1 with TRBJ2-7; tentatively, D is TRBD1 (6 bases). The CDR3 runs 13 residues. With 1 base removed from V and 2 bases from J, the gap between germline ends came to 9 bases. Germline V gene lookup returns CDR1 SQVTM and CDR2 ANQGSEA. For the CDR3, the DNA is TGCAGCGTTGAAGGCAGGGGCCCCTACGAGCAGTACTTC. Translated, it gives CSVEGRGPYEQYF.

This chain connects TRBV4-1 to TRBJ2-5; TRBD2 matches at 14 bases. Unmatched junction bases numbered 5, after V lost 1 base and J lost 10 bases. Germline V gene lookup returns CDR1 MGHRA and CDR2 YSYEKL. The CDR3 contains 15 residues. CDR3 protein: CASSQARLAGGIQYF. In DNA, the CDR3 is TGCGCCAGCAGCCAAGCGCGACTAGCGGGGGGGATCCAGTACTTC.

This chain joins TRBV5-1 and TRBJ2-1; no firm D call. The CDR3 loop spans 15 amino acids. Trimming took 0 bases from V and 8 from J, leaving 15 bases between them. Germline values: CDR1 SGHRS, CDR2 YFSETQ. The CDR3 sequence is CASSLGQDYGDEQFF. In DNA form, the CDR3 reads TGCGCCAGCAGCTTGGGCCAGGATTATGGCGATGAGCAGTTCTTC.

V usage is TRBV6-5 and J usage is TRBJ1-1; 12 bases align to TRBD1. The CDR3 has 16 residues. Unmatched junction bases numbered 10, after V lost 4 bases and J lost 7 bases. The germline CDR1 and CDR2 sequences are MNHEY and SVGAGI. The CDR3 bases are TGTGCCAGCAGTTCGAATCCGGGACAGGGGGCTGATGAAGCTTTCTTT. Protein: CASSSNPGQGADEAFF.

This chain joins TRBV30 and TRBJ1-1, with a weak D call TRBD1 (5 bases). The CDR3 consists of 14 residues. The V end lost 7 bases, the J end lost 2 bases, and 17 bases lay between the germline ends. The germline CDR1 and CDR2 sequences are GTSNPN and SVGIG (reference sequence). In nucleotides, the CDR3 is TGTGCCTCCGGGACTCCAAAGAGAAACACTGAAGCTTTCTTT. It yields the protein CASGTPKRNTEAFF. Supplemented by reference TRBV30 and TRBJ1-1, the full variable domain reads SQTIHQWPATLVQPVGSPLSLECTVEGTSNPNLYWYRQAAGRGLQLLFYSVGIGQISSEVPQNLSASRPQDRQFILSSKKLLLSDSGFYLCASGTPKRNTEAFFGQGTRLTVV.

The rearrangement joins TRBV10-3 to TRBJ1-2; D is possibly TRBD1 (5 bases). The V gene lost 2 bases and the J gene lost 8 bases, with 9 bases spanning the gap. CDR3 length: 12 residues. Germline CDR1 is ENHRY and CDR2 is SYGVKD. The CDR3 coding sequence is TGTGCCATCAGTGAGGGTAGGGACGGCTACACCTTC. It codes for CAISEGRDGYTF.

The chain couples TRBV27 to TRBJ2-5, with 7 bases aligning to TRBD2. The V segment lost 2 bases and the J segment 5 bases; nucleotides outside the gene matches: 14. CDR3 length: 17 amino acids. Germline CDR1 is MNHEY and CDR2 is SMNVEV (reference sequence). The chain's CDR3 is CASSLRGREGQRETQYF. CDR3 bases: TGTGCCAGCAGTTTACGGGGCAGGGAGGGCCAAAGGGAGACCCAGTACTTC.

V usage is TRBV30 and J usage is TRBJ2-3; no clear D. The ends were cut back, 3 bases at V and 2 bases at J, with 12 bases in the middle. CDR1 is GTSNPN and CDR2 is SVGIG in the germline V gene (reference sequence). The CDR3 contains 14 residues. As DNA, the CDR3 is TGTGCCTGGAGGGAGAGGCAGCACACAGATACGCAGTATTTT. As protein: CAWRERQHTDTQYF. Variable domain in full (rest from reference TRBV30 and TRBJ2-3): SQTIHQWPATLVQPVGSPLSLECTVEGTSNPNLYWYRQAAGRGLQLLFYSVGIGQISSEVPQNLSASRPQDRQFILSSKKLLLSDSGFYLCAWRERQHTDTQYFGPGTRLTVL.

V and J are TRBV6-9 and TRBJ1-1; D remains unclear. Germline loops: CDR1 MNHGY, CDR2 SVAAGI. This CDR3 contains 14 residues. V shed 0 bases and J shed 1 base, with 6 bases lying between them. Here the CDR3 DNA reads TGTGCCAGCAGTTATTCGGAGGAGAACACTGAAGCTTTCTTT. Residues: CASSYSEENTEAFF.